These 10 T cell receptor beta chains were all obtained from the same sample, sequenced in a study of cytomegalovirus exposure and HLA in healthy donors. Primers for the PCR totalled 60 Vbeta and 13 Jbeta. Repertoires were generated with immunoSEQ multiplex PCR, while TCRdb's copy carries only in-frame clones and drops some. The sample carries approximately 170,000 clones, just over 75% recorded once. Sequencing input: PBMCs. The receptors stem from a woman aged 25 to 39 in good health and CMV-seropositive.

The chain joins TRBV30 to TRBJ2-3; 10 nucleotides line up with TRBD2. J gave up 8 bases and V 4 bases, and 9 bases lay outside the gene matches. The V gene's germline CDR1 is GTSNPN and CDR2 SVGIG (reference sequence). The CDR3 totals 14 residues. CDR3 loop: CAWKVAGGPGTQYF. The CDR3 DNA follows: TGTGCCTGGAAAGTAGCGGGAGGTCCCGGTACGCAGTATTTT.

This chain links TRBV7-9 with TRBJ2-7; D unclear. V was pared by 0 bases and J by 5 bases, with 8 bases between. The CDR3 is made up of 13 amino acids. Germline CDR1 SEHNR, CDR2 FQNEAQ (reference sequence). The CDR3 nucleotides are TGTGCCAGCAGCTTAGCGCGAGGAAACGAGCAGTACTTC. It translates to CASSLARGNEQYF.

The chain recombines TRBV5-1 with TRBJ1-1; D might be TRBD1 (6 bases). CDR1 and CDR2 (germline): SGHRS, YFSETQ. The CDR3 contains 17 residues. V gave up 1 base and J gave up 2 bases, with 18 bases separating them. The CDR3 spells CASSLTGWAGENTEAFF. The CDR3 DNA follows: TGCGCCAGCAGCTTGACTGGGTGGGCAGGGGAAAACACTGAAGCTTTCTTT.

V gene TRBV7-2 combines with J gene TRBJ1-3, with TRBD1 matching over 8 bases. The CDR3 loop spans 20 amino acids. V was pared by 0 bases and J by 4 bases, with 17 bases of the junction left unmatched. Germline V gene sequence: CDR1 SGHTA, CDR2 FQGNSA. The CDR3 reads CASSLAQGATVWRLGNTIYF. In DNA, the CDR3 is TGTGCCAGCAGCTTAGCGCAGGGGGCAACGGTTTGGCGGCTGGGAAACACCATATATTTT. Full variable domain (missing parts from reference TRBV7-2 and TRBJ1-3): GAGVSQSPSNKVTEKGKDVELRCDPISGHTALYWYRQSLGQGLEFLIYFQGNSAPDKSGLPSDRFSAERTGGSVSTLTIQRTQQEDSAVYLCASSLAQGATVWRLGNTIYFGEGSWLTVV.

The rearrangement joins TRBV7-8 to TRBJ2-5, with TRBD2 identical over 7 bases. Trimming at V came to 7 bases and at J to 4 bases, leaving 6 bases not matched to a gene. Germline loops: CDR1 SGHVS, CDR2 FQNEAQ. This CDR3 has 13 amino acids. Here the CDR3 reads CASTSGGTETQYF. In DNA form, the CDR3 reads TGTGCCAGCACCTCGGGGGGAACAGAGACCCAGTACTTC.

In this sample, this clone turned up once. V is TRBV4-3 and J is TRBJ1-3, with TRBD1 identical over 9 bases. Germline V CDR1 and CDR2: LGHNA, YSLEER. The CDR3 extends over 17 amino acids. The ends lost 4 bases at V and 0 bases at J; junction bases unmatched: 7. For the CDR3, the DNA is TGCGCCAGCAGCCTCATAAGGACAGGGGTCTCTGGAAACACCATATATTTT. It codes for CASSLIRTGVSGNTIYF.

This clone was observed a handful of times. The V and J genes are TRBV6-6 and TRBJ2-2; D remains ambiguous. Trimming left V 5 bases short and J 7 bases short, with 17 bases between. Germline V gene sequence: CDR1 MNHNY, CDR2 SVGAGI (reference sequence). This CDR3 has 15 amino acids. In nucleotides, the CDR3 is TGTGCCAGCAGTGGTGTAGGCCGGGTGGGCGGGGAGCTGTTTTTT. Amino acids: CASSGVGRVGGELFF.

This clone was picked up a small number of times. The chain has TRBV2 and TRBJ1-1; a weak D match, TRBD1 (5 bases). This CDR3 spans 14 amino acids. Germline V lookup: CDR1 SNHLY, CDR2 FYNNEI. V was trimmed by 3 bases and J by 11 bases, leaving 19 bases between them. The CDR3 DNA follows: TGTGCCAGCAGTGATCAGGCCAGGGTCAGCGTGGCTTTCTTT. It translates to CASSDQARVSVAFF.

This chain links TRBV6-5 with TRBJ1-1, with 8 bases matching TRBD1. This CDR3 comprises 14 residues. V lost 6 bases and J lost 4; bases outside the gene matches: 7. Per germline, CDR1 MNHEY and CDR2 SVGAGI. The CDR3 DNA reads as TGTGCCAGCAGCGCTACAGGGGGAAGCACTGAAGCTTTCTTT. Translating gives CASSATGGSTEAFF.

The chain joins TRBV7-9 to TRBJ1-2; D call uncertain. Per the germline V gene, CDR1 is SEHNR and CDR2 is FQNEAQ (reference sequence). The CDR3 runs to 15 residues. V lost 0 bases and J lost 2, with 10 bases in between. DNA of the CDR3: TGTGCCAGCAGCTTAGCTGGGCTCAACAACTATGGCTACACCTTC. The encoded protein is CASSLAGLNNYGYTF.